Presented here are 9 T cell receptor beta chains from one specimen sequenced in a study of blood T cell repertoires in COVID-19. Assay used: immunoSEQ multiplex PCR; TCRdb lists only in-frame clones, some missing. The repertoire holds 70,000 or so clones, with roughly 80% as singletons. Input material: peripheral blood. The receptors were sampled from a man aged 60 to 69 with COVID-19, enrolled during active disease.

The chain is built from TRBV19 and TRBJ2-7; D possibly corresponds to TRBD1 (5 bases). Looked up from germline, CDR1 is LNHDA and CDR2 is SQIVND (reference sequence). The CDR3 spans 17 residues. V dropped 2 bases and J dropped 5 bases, with 22 bases sitting between them. This CDR3 is CASSISGAVGAYNEQYF. CDR3 DNA sequence: TGTGCCAGTAGTATAAGTGGGGCAGTAGGAGCCTACAACGAGCAGTACTTC.

This chain uses TRBV11-2 with TRBJ2-5, with D possibly being TRBD1 (5 bases). V dropped 3 bases and J dropped 5 bases, with 22 bases sitting between them. The CDR3 is 17 residues long. CDR1 SGHAT and CDR2 FQNNGV come from the germline V gene. DNA for the CDR3: TGTGCCAGCAGCTTCGCGGTAGCTCCCTTACCAGGGGAGACCCAGTACTTC. It translates to CASSFAVAPLPGETQYF.

V is TRBV4-2 and J is TRBJ1-2, with D perhaps TRBD1 (6 bases). The CDR3 covers 14 residues. The V end lost 3 bases, the J end lost 4 bases, and 12 bases lay between the germline ends. Germline V gene data show CDR1 as LGHNA and CDR2 as YNFKEQ. The CDR3 protein is CASSQVGRGYGYTF. As DNA, the CDR3 is TGTGCCAGCAGCCAGGTCGGCAGGGGCTATGGCTACACCTTC.

The chain links TRBV28 to TRBJ1-5, with D uncertain. Trimming stripped 5 bases from V and 4 bases from J, with 12 bases between. CDR3 length equals 14 residues. Germline V gene sequence: CDR1 MDHEN, CDR2 SYDVKM. CDR3 nucleotide sequence: TGTGCCAGCAGTCAACCTTCGGGGAATCAGCCCCAGCATTTT. It is translated as CASSQPSGNQPQHF. The whole variable domain, remainder taken from reference TRBV28 and TRBJ1-5, is DVKVTQSSRYLVKRTGEKVFLECVQDMDHENMFWYRQDPGLGLRLIYFSYDVKMKEKGDIPEGYSVSREKKERFSLILESASTNQTSMYLCASSQPSGNQPQHFGDGTRLSIL.

J is TRBJ2-1 and V is TRBV9; 10 bases align to TRBD2. CDR3 length: 14 residues. V was clipped by 6 bases and J by 9 bases; unmatched bases: 9. Germline V gene sequence: CDR1 SGDLS, CDR2 YYNGEE. CDR3 protein: CASTPSGTSVEQFF. In nucleotides, the CDR3 is TGTGCCAGCACCCCCTCCGGGACTAGCGTTGAGCAGTTCTTC.

J is TRBJ1-2 and V is TRBV6-5; TRBD1 matches 7 bases. The V gene's germline CDR1 is MNHEY and CDR2 SVGAGI. The CDR3 contains 14 residues. Trimming took 6 bases from V and 4 from J; bases not matched to a gene: 8. The CDR3: CASRTGTARYGYTF. The CDR3 DNA is TGTGCCAGCAGAACCGGGACAGCACGCTATGGCTACACCTTC.

The CDR3 protein is CSAGGTDPNQPQHF. CDR3 in DNA: TGCAGTGCCGGTGGGACAGACCCGAATCAGCCCCAGCATTTT. The V gene is TRBV29-1, the J gene TRBJ1-5, with 7 bases aligning to TRBD1. The CDR3 has 14 amino acids. The germline V gene encodes CDR1 SQVTM and CDR2 ANQGSEA. Drawing the rest from reference TRBV29-1 and TRBJ1-5, the complete variable domain is SAVISQKPSRDICQRGTSLTIQCQVDSQVTMMFWYRQQPGQSLTLIATANQGSEATYESGFVIDKFPISRPNLTFSTLTVSNMSPEDSSIYLCSAGGTDPNQPQHFGDGTRLSIL.

The chain joins TRBV3-1 (or the pseudogene TRBV3-2) to TRBJ2-1; D might be TRBD1 (5 bases). This CDR3 region has 13 residues. With 4 bases removed from V and 10 bases from J, the gap between germline ends came to 14 bases. Germline V lookup: CDR1 LGHDT, CDR2 YNNKEL (reference sequence). The CDR3 is CASSPREQGEQFF. In DNA form, the CDR3 reads TGTGCCAGCAGCCCCCGCGAGCAGGGCGAGCAGTTCTTC.

The J gene is TRBJ1-2, the V gene TRBV19, with TRBD1 as a possible D gene (6 bases). The V and J ends lost 8 bases and 4 bases respectively, with 11 bases between them. Germline CDR1 is LNHDA and CDR2 is SQIVND (reference sequence). The CDR3 sequence is 12 residues long. The CDR3 protein is CASAQGAYGYTF. The CDR3 DNA sequence: TGTGCCAGTGCACAGGGAGCCTATGGCTACACCTTC.